Presented here are 14 T cell receptor beta chains from one specimen sequenced in a study of sequential checkpoint blockade in melanoma. Treatment here: randomized to nivolumab then ipilimumab (arm A) or the reverse (arm B). The data were produced by immunoSEQ multiplex PCR, yet TCRdb's version contains in-frame clones alone and is incomplete. Here the sample spans over 3,500 clones, around 60% being singletons. The specimen comprised CD8+ T cells sorted from blood (inferred from file names), sampled from a patient given nivolumab and ipilimumab in sequence. These receptors came from a human patient with melanoma. Some clones in this sample may be carry-over from other donors' samples.

V gene TRBV13 combines with J gene TRBJ2-3; D is unclear. From germline, CDR1 is PRHDT and CDR2 FYEKMQ (reference sequence). Trimming stripped 0 bases from V and 2 bases from J, with 9 bases between. The CDR3 length is 15 residues. The chain's CDR3 is CASSLGTRTTDTQYF. The CDR3 coding sequence is TGTGCCAGCAGCTTAGGGACTCGAACCACAGATACGCAGTATTTT.

The chain joins TRBV18 to TRBJ2-2, with D possibly matching TRBD2 (6 bases). From germline, CDR1 is KGHSH and CDR2 LQKENI. V lost 5 bases to trimming and J lost 4 bases, with 14 bases between them. The CDR3 is 15 amino acids. The DNA for the CDR3 is TGTGCCAGCTCAGGGGGGATTCCGAGCACCGGGGAGCTGTTTTTT. Residues: CASSGGIPSTGELFF. Complete variable domain (other parts from reference TRBV18 and TRBJ2-2): NAGVMQNPRHLVRRRGQEARLRCSPMKGHSHVYWYRQLPEEGLKFMVYLQKENIIDESGMPKERFSAEFPKEGPSILRIQQVVRGDSAAYFCASSGGIPSTGELFFGEGSRLTVL.

This clone was counted a few times. The chain is built from TRBV2 and TRBJ1-2, with 8 bases lining up with TRBD1. CDR3 length: 16 residues. V trimming: 3 bases; J trimming: 4 bases; junction bases outside the gene matches: 10. Germline V gene sequence: CDR1 SNHLY, CDR2 FYNNEI. This CDR3 reads CASSDAMTGEGYGYTF. The CDR3 nucleotides are TGTGCCAGCAGTGACGCTATGACAGGGGAAGGCTATGGCTACACCTTC.

This clone has more than one count but fewer than ten. The rearrangement links TRBV19 to TRBJ2-7; 10 bases match TRBD1. CDR3 length equals 15 residues. Germline CDR1 and CDR2: LNHDA and SQIVND (reference sequence). Unmatched junction bases numbered 4, after V lost 4 bases and J lost 1 base. CDR3: CASSRGQGSSYEQYF. In DNA form, the CDR3 reads TGTGCCAGTAGTAGGGGACAGGGGAGTTCCTACGAGCAGTACTTC.

The CDR3 bases are TGTGCCAGCAGTAACGACAGAGTGAATGAAAAACTGTTTTTT. It encodes CASSNDRVNEKLFF. The chain joins TRBV13 to TRBJ1-4; D may be TRBD1 (5 bases). Germline V gene data show CDR1 as PRHDT and CDR2 as FYEKMQ (reference sequence). There are 14 residues in the CDR3. V was cut by 6 bases and J by 5 bases, with 13 bases left in between.

The chain carries TRBV6-5 and TRBJ2-7, with 7 bases identical to TRBD1. The CDR3 covers 14 residues. Germline CDR1 and CDR2: MNHEY and SVGAGI. Losses at the gene ends were 6 bases for V and 2 bases for J; bases not matched to a gene: 7. The CDR3 DNA is TGTGCCAGCAGCCCGGGACAGCTTACCTACGAGCAGTACTTC. This encodes CASSPGQLTYEQYF.

The rearrangement joins TRBV5-1 to TRBJ1-1, with 10 nucleotides matching TRBD1. CDR3 length: 14 residues. The J segment lost 5 bases and the V segment lost 3 bases, leaving 4 bases of the junction unmatched. From germline, CDR1 is SGHRS and CDR2 YFSETQ. The CDR3 is CASSSGQGGTEAFF. CDR3 coding DNA: TGCGCCAGCAGCTCCGGACAGGGGGGTACTGAAGCTTTCTTT.

This clone was counted once. V gene TRBV9 combines with J gene TRBJ2-1; tentatively, D is TRBD2 (5 bases). Trimming took 7 bases from V and 8 from J, leaving 10 bases between them. The CDR3 spans 11 residues. Germline V lookup: CDR1 SGDLS, CDR2 YYNGEE. The CDR3 region has the DNA TGTGCCAGCTCCCCGCGGGATGAGCAGTTCTTC. Its translation: CASSPRDEQFF.

This sequence joins TRBV11-2 and TRBJ2-7, with a tentative D call TRBD1 (5 bases). Between the trimmed V and J ends, which lost 4 bases and 0 bases, there was a span of 7 bases. Germline V gene data show CDR1 as SGHAT and CDR2 as FQNNGV. The CDR3 spans 13 residues. The CDR3 DNA reads TGTGCCAGCAGCTATGACAGCTCCTACGAGCAGTACTTC. Translation gives CASSYDSSYEQYF.

This clone was seen only once. The gene calls are TRBV29-1 and TRBJ1-2, with D perhaps matching TRBD1 (6 bases). Per germline, CDR1 SQVTM and CDR2 ANQGSEA. The CDR3 consists of 11 residues. The V end lost 6 bases, the J end lost 8 bases, and 13 bases lay between the germline ends. The CDR3 sequence: CSVGQLSGYTF. The CDR3 nucleotides are TGCAGCGTCGGACAGCTCTCGGGCTACACCTTC.

J is TRBJ2-7 and V is TRBV28; weak D call: TRBD1 (7 bases). The V gene's germline CDR1 is MDHEN and CDR2 SYDVKM. The CDR3 totals 14 residues. V dropped 2 bases and J dropped 7 bases, with 15 bases sitting between them. This chain's CDR3 is CASSLVTGTFEQYF. CDR3 DNA sequence: TGTGCCAGCAGTTTAGTGACAGGGACTTTTGAGCAGTACTTC.

The chain couples TRBV5-4 to TRBJ2-2, with 11 bases lining up with TRBD1. The CDR3 contains 15 residues. The germline V gene has CDR1 SGHNT and CDR2 YYREEE (reference sequence). Unmatched junction bases numbered 3, after V lost 3 bases and J lost 5 bases. CDR3 bases: TGTGCCAGCAGCTGGGGACAGGGGGTAACCGGGGAGCTGTTTTTT. It specifies CASSWGQGVTGELFF.

The chain is built from TRBV13 and TRBJ2-5, with 13 bases that match TRBD2. The CDR3 is made up of 14 amino acids. Germline lookup yields CDR1 PRHDT and CDR2 FYEKMQ (reference sequence). After removal of 5 bases from V and 6 bases from J, the junction contained 3 bases not matched to a gene. The CDR3 is CASSALAGGKTQYF. In nucleotides, the CDR3 is TGTGCCAGCAGCGCACTAGCGGGGGGGAAGACCCAGTACTTC.

This clone is large (0.1 to 1%) by share. The chain has TRBV27 and TRBJ2-7, with 8 bases fitting TRBD1. CDR1 MNHEY and CDR2 SMNVEV come from the germline V gene (reference sequence). V lost 5 bases to trimming and J lost 6 bases; unmatched junction nucleotides: 9. The CDR3 has 14 amino acids. DNA for the CDR3: TGTGCCAGCAGTATCACAGGGGGGCCGGTCGAGCAGTACTTC. Translated: CASSITGGPVEQYF.